Following are 25 T cell receptor beta chains from one sample sequenced in a study of molecular identifiers for immune sequencing clone quantification. TCRdb re-called the PCR reads through MiXCR, storing one row per CDR3 protein. The sample includes under 600,000 distinct CDR3 sequences, over 20% of them seen just once. The sequenced sample was naive CD8+ T cells from blood, with Jurkat cell RNA spiked in. Noted subset: FACS-sorted CD8+CD4-CCR7+CD45RA+ naive T cells. All receptors come from a human donor in good health. Some libraries in this study had Jurkat cell RNA spiked in.

This clonotype was counted ten times or more. This chain joins TRBV12-3 or TRBV12-4 and TRBJ2-3; weak D call: TRBD2 (5 bases). Trimming took 4 bases from V and 0 from J, leaving 14 bases between them. The CDR3 has 16 amino acids. The DNA for the CDR3 is TGTGCCAGCAGTTCCCAGGACTTAACTAGCACAGATACGCAGTATTTT. Residues: CASSSQDLTSTDTQYF.

The table lists this clonotype with a few counts. The CDR3 nucleotides read TGTGCCAGCAGGTACAGGGATGGCTACACCTTC. The encoded protein is CASRYRDGYTF. This chain joins TRBV6-5 and TRBJ1-2, with D possibly being TRBD1 (6 bases). This CDR3 has 11 residues. Germline-derived CDR1 and CDR2 are MNHEY and SVGAGI. Trimming left V 6 bases short and J 6 bases short, with 8 bases between.

For this clonotype: One junction end disagrees with the germline gene, perhaps due to a read error. The rearrangement links TRBV11-2 to TRBJ2-2; TRBD2 matches 7 bases. CDR3 length: 19 amino acids. Looked up from germline, CDR1 is SGHAT and CDR2 is FQNNGV. CDR3 residues: CASSLDGILAYSNTGELLF. The CDR3 region has the DNA TGTGCCAGCAGCTTAGACGGGATACTAGCGTACTCGAACACCGGGGAGCTGCTTTTT.

A few counts support this clonotype. This chain joins TRBV7-7 and TRBJ1-1, with D perhaps TRBD1 (6 bases). This CDR3 has 15 amino acids. The V and J ends lost 5 bases and 2 bases respectively, with 15 bases between them. The germline gives CDR1 SSHAT, CDR2 FNYEAQ (reference sequence). The CDR3 sequence: CASSPLGGYNTEAFF. Written as DNA, the CDR3 is TGTGCCAGCAGCCCCCTTGGGGGCTATAACACTGAAGCTTTCTTT.

This clonotype was observed many times. The chain links TRBV19 to TRBJ2-2, with D perhaps matching TRBD2 (5 bases). Germline values: CDR1 LNHDA, CDR2 SQIVND (reference sequence). This CDR3 has 15 amino acids. V was pared by 5 bases and J by 1 base, with 11 bases between. This CDR3 reads CASSSLAVNTGELFF. DNA for the CDR3: TGTGCCAGTAGTTCCCTAGCTGTGAACACCGGGGAGCTGTTTTTT.

The chain has TRBV12-3 or TRBV12-4 and TRBJ1-1; D ambiguous. V shed 7 bases and J shed 4 bases, with 13 bases lying between them. CDR3 length equals 13 residues. The CDR3 DNA sequence: TGTGCCAGCACCCCTTATTCGAGCACTGAAGCTTTCTTT. Its protein is CASTPYSSTEAFF.

The chain employs TRBV10-1 and TRBJ2-3, with 7 bases that match TRBD2. CDR3 length equals 16 residues. The V and J ends lost 0 bases and 3 bases, in that order; junction bases with no gene match: 6. Looked up from germline, CDR1 is WNHNN and CDR2 is SYGVQD (reference sequence). CDR3 protein: CASSESPGLPTDTQYF. CDR3 sequence (DNA): TGCGCCAGCAGTGAGTCTCCGGGACTACCTACAGATACGCAGTATTTT.

CDR3 DNA: TGTGCCTGGGAAGCCGGGACAGGCCCCTCCGAGCAGTACTTC. It codes for CAWEAGTGPSEQYF. This rearrangement joins TRBV30 to TRBJ2-7; 8 positions match TRBD1. V trimming: 5 bases; J trimming: 6 bases; junction bases outside the gene matches: 12. The CDR3 runs 14 residues. CDR1 and CDR2 (germline): GTSNPN, SVGIG (reference sequence).

On this clonotype itself: Since a much larger clone is just one base distant, this may be a read error. The chain joins TRBV27 to TRBJ2-3; a possible D gene is TRBD2 (5 bases). The CDR3 consists of 14 residues. Germline CDR1 reads MNHEY; CDR2 reads SMNVEV (reference sequence). Trimming pared 5 bases from V and 2 bases from J, leaving 11 bases between. The CDR3 DNA reads TGTGCCAGCAGTATCCCAGCGGTCACAGATACGCAGTATTTT. Its protein product is CASSIPAVTDTQYF.

The V gene is TRBV7-9, the J gene TRBJ1-1; the D gene is possibly TRBD1 (5 bases). Germline loops: CDR1 SEHNR, CDR2 FQNEAQ (reference sequence). The germline V and J ends were trimmed by 5 bases and 3 bases, with 19 bases remaining between them. CDR3 length equals 16 residues. The CDR3 loop is CASSPARGSQYTEAFF. CDR3 DNA sequence: TGTGCCAGCAGCCCGGCGAGGGGTAGTCAATACACTGAAGCTTTCTTT. Together with reference TRBV7-9 and TRBJ1-1, the CDR3 gives the full variable domain: DTGVSQNPRHKITKRGQNVTFRCDPISEHNRLYWYRQTLGQGPEFLTYFQNEAQLEKSRLLSDRFSAERPKGSFSTLEIQRTEQGDSAMYLCASSPARGSQYTEAFFGQGTRLTVV.

The chain couples TRBV27 to TRBJ1-4; 8 bases map to TRBD1. Germline-derived CDR1 and CDR2 are MNHEY and SMNVEV (reference sequence). V was clipped by 6 bases and J by 0 bases; unmatched bases: 12. The CDR3 is 18 amino acids. In DNA, the CDR3 is TGTGCCAGCAGCCCAAACAGGGGGGTATTTGCAACTAATGAAAAACTGTTTTTT. Its protein is CASSPNRGVFATNEKLFF.

The chain has TRBV19 and TRBJ1-2; D uncertain. The CDR3 sequence is 12 residues long. Germline-derived CDR1 and CDR2 are LNHDA and SQIVND (reference sequence). Between the trimmed V and J ends, which lost 0 bases and 6 bases, there was a span of 5 bases. DNA for the CDR3: TGTGCCAGTAGTATAGAGGGTGATGGCTACACCTTC. Residues: CASSIEGDGYTF.

This clonotype occurred a few times. The chain links TRBV6-5 to TRBJ2-1, with D possibly being TRBD2 (5 bases). The germline V gene has CDR1 MNHEY and CDR2 SVGAGI. V was cut by 6 bases and J by 2 bases, with 14 bases left in between. The CDR3 extends over 15 amino acids. CDR3 loop: CASSLTRVTYNEQFF. CDR3 in DNA: TGTGCCAGCAGCCTTACGAGGGTAACCTACAATGAGCAGTTCTTC.

This clonotype came up a few times. V and J are TRBV12-3 or TRBV12-4 and TRBJ2-1; 11 bases are shared with TRBD2. The CDR3 covers 17 residues. With 6 bases clipped from V and 8 bases from J, the junction kept 15 bases outside the gene matches. The DNA of the CDR3 is TGTGCCAGCAGCCCATTGGGACTTAGCGGGAGGGTGGATGAGCAGTTCTTC. Amino acid sequence: CASSPLGLSGRVDEQFF.

This clonotype was counted a few times. The J gene is TRBJ2-7, the V gene TRBV7-9, with a weak D call TRBD1 (6 bases). Germline assignment: CDR1 SEHNR and CDR2 FQNEAQ (reference sequence). This CDR3 contains 15 residues. Deletions cut 4 bases from V and 0 bases from J, with 13 bases between. The CDR3 DNA sequence: TGTGCCAGCAGCTATGGACAGACTTACTCCTACGAGCAGTACTTC. It yields the protein CASSYGQTYSYEQYF.

The V gene is TRBV6-1, the J gene TRBJ1-1; D ambiguous. This CDR3 is built from 13 residues. The V gene's germline CDR1 is MNHNS and CDR2 SASEGT. V was cut by 1 base and J by 1 base, with 4 bases left in between. The CDR3 DNA sequence: TGTGCCAGCAGTGAAGTTCGGAACACTGAAGCTTTCTTT. This codes for CASSEVRNTEAFF.

This clonotype has at least ten counts. The V and J genes are TRBV13 and TRBJ2-5; D unresolved. Per germline, CDR1 PRHDT and CDR2 FYEKMQ (reference sequence). This CDR3 spans 14 amino acids. V lost 4 bases to trimming and J lost 0 bases, with 9 bases between them. The CDR3 protein is CASSYNGHQETQYF. In DNA, the CDR3 is TGTGCCAGCAGCTACAACGGGCACCAAGAGACCCAGTACTTC.

Ten or more counts support this clonotype. The rearrangement links TRBV9 to TRBJ2-2; 9 positions match TRBD2. The germline CDR1 and CDR2 sequences are SGDLS and YYNGEE. V gave up 3 bases and J gave up 4 bases; unmatched junction bases: 4. The CDR3 runs to 15 residues. The DNA for the CDR3 is TGTGCCAGCAGCGCTGCGGGGGGGCCCACCGGGGAGCTGTTTTTT. Its translation: CASSAAGGPTGELFF.

The chain carries TRBV27 and TRBJ2-7; tentatively, D is TRBD2 (7 bases). The CDR3 totals 17 residues. CDR1 and CDR2 (germline): MNHEY, SMNVEV (reference sequence). Trimming took 0 bases from V and 3 from J, leaving 18 bases between them. The DNA for the CDR3 is TGTGCCAGCAGTTTATCTTGGGGAGGGGGGACCTACTACGAGCAGTACTTC. It codes for CASSLSWGGGTYYEQYF.

A few counts support this clonotype. This chain joins TRBV6-1 and TRBJ1-2, with TRBD1 identical over 9 bases. CDR3 length: 13 residues. The V and J ends lost 7 bases and 3 bases, in that order; junction bases with no gene match: 3. Germline CDR1 and CDR2: MNHNS and SASEGT. CDR3 nucleotide sequence: TGTGCCAGCACGGGACAGGGCGACTATGGCTACACCTTC. It encodes CASTGQGDYGYTF.

This clonotype has a count of ten or more. V and J are TRBV30 and TRBJ1-2, with D uncertain. The CDR3 spans 13 residues. Germline V gene sequence: CDR1 GTSNPN, CDR2 SVGIG (reference sequence). The V end was cut by 0 bases, the J end by 10 bases, with 15 bases between. CDR3 sequence (DNA): TGTGCCTGGAGTGTAGGAGCGGCCATGATCTACACCTTC. The encoded protein is CAWSVGAAMIYTF.

This clonotype was counted at least ten times. The gene calls are TRBV6-2 or TRBV6-3 and TRBJ2-7; the match to TRBD1 covers 7 bases. The germline V gene has CDR1 MNHEY and CDR2 SVGEGT. J was trimmed by 2 bases and V by 2 bases; bases with no gene match: 0. The CDR3 runs 13 residues. The CDR3 DNA reads as TGTGCCAGCAGTTACGACAGGGCCTACGAGCAGTACTTC. Translated: CASSYDRAYEQYF.

With regard to this clonotype: Compared with germline, one end of the junction differs, possibly owing to a read error. The CDR3 here is CASSEIQYNYGCTF. In DNA form, the CDR3 reads TGTGCCAGCAGTGAAATACAGTACAATTATGGCTGCACCTTC. This chain uses TRBV12-3 or TRBV12-4 with TRBJ1-2, with D hard to call. CDR3 length: 14 residues.

The chain joins TRBV14 to TRBJ1-2, with D maybe TRBD1 (6 bases). V dropped 1 base and J dropped 4 bases, with 13 bases sitting between them. This CDR3 contains 15 residues. The germline V gene has CDR1 SGHDN and CDR2 FVKESK. CDR3 nucleotide sequence: TGTGCCAGCAGCCAAGCCGGGGGCCGCGCCTATGGCTACACCTTC. The encoded protein is CASSQAGGRAYGYTF.

This clonotype has ten or more counts. The V and J genes are TRBV27 and TRBJ1-1; D is unresolved. The CDR3 runs to 15 residues. Trimming pared 0 bases from V and 1 base from J, leaving 9 bases between. Germline CDR1 and CDR2: MNHEY and SMNVEV (reference sequence). The CDR3 here is CASSLSMVANTEAFF. The CDR3 DNA follows: TGTGCCAGCAGTTTATCAATGGTCGCGAACACTGAAGCTTTCTTT.